Following are 32 T cell receptor beta chains from one sample sequenced in a study of T-cell memory formation after mild COVID-19. TCRdb reprocessed the 5' RACE reads via MiXCR and lists one record per CDR3 protein. The table shows 110,000 or so distinct CDR3 sequences, with 22% occurring only once. Sequenced: PBMCs or a T cell subset sorted from them (not recorded which). These receptors were obtained from a man aged 18 to 30 who had mild COVID-19 (a few samples of this study predate the infection). Cell type and time point are not known.

The J gene is TRBJ2-5, the V gene TRBV20-1; 7 bases align to TRBD1. CDR3 length equals 16 residues. V lost 4 bases and J lost 3; bases outside the gene matches: 14. Germline V CDR1 and CDR2: DFQATT, SNEGSKA (reference sequence). CDR3 residues: CSATSLLGGLKETQYF. For the CDR3, the DNA is TGCAGTGCTACCTCCCTCCTAGGGGGCCTCAAAGAGACCCAGTACTTC.

V is TRBV29-1 and J is TRBJ1-1, with D perhaps matching TRBD1 (5 bases). The CDR3 loop spans 13 amino acids. The germline V gene encodes CDR1 SQVTM and CDR2 ANQGSEA. V was clipped by 4 bases and J by 0 bases, with 9 bases between them. The CDR3 reads CSVAKGVNTEAFF. CDR3 in DNA: TGCAGCGTTGCGAAAGGGGTGAACACTGAAGCTTTCTTT.

This clonotype was seen many times. V and J are TRBV28 and TRBJ1-1, with D perhaps TRBD1 (5 bases). This CDR3 has 16 amino acids. CDR1 is MDHEN, CDR2 SYDVKM, per germline. Trimming shortened V by 3 bases and J by 5 bases, and 19 bases separated the two germline ends. CDR3 amino acids: CASSFAVGRGETEAFF. CDR3 sequence (DNA): TGTGCCAGCAGTTTCGCAGTTGGGAGGGGCGAGACTGAAGCTTTCTTT.

V and J are TRBV7-6 and TRBJ1-1; D not resolved. V gave up 1 base and J gave up 7 bases, with 10 bases separating them. The CDR3 contains 13 residues. CDR1 and CDR2 from the germline V gene are SGHVS and FNYEAQ. CDR3 sequence: CASSLGLYGEAFF. In nucleotides, the CDR3 is TGTGCCAGCAGCTTAGGCCTATACGGTGAAGCTTTCTTT.

The chain recombines TRBV28 with TRBJ1-5; TRBD1 matches at 7 bases. Germline V gene data show CDR1 as MDHEN and CDR2 as SYDVKM. This CDR3 has 15 residues. The ends lost 2 bases at V and 4 bases at J; junction bases unmatched: 5. This CDR3 is CASSLTGAYNQPQHF. CDR3 nucleotides: TGTGCCAGCAGTTTAACAGGGGCCTATAATCAGCCCCAGCATTTT.

This rearrangement joins TRBV2 to TRBJ2-7; 7 nucleotides align to TRBD1. This CDR3 spans 15 amino acids. Germline lookup yields CDR1 SNHLY and CDR2 FYNNEI. Germline trimming cut 6 bases from V and 3 bases from J; bases unmatched to any gene: 11. CDR3 sequence reads: CASRHPGTDIYEQYF. The CDR3 DNA reads as TGTGCCAGCAGACACCCCGGGACAGATATCTACGAGCAGTACTTC.

This clonotype was counted a few times. This chain uses TRBV7-9 with TRBJ2-5; maybe TRBD1 (6 bases). Trimming shortened V by 2 bases and J by 2 bases, and 12 bases separated the two germline ends. The CDR3 length is 15 residues. Looked up from germline, CDR1 is SEHNR and CDR2 is FQNEAQ (reference sequence). The chain's CDR3 is CASSLSGDGQETQYF. CDR3 in DNA: TGTGCCAGCAGCTTATCAGGGGACGGGCAAGAGACCCAGTACTTC.

J is TRBJ1-1 and V is TRBV5-1; D is ambiguous. The V end was cut by 0 bases, the J end by 6 bases, with 6 bases between. This CDR3 has 12 residues. Germline V gives CDR1 SGHRS, CDR2 YFSETQ. DNA of the CDR3: TGCGCCAGCAGCTTGGACGGTTCTGAAGCTTTCTTT. Translation gives CASSLDGSEAFF. Full variable domain (missing parts from reference TRBV5-1 and TRBJ1-1): KAGVTQTPRYLIKTRGQQVTLSCSPISGHRSVSWYQQTPGQGLQFLFEYFSETQRNKGNFPGRFSGRQFSNSRSEMNVSTLELGDSALYLCASSLDGSEAFFGQGTRLTVV.

This clonotype was counted a few times. The chain combines TRBV29-1 with TRBJ2-7; D gene uncertain. The CDR3 is 11 residues long. Trimming cost V 8 bases and J 4 bases, with 12 bases left between them. Germline V gene sequence: CDR1 SQVTM, CDR2 ANQGSEA. CDR3 nucleotides: TGCAGCTCAGTTGAGTCGTACGAGCAGTACTTC. Translation: CSSVESYEQYF.

Only a few counts were recorded for this clonotype. The chain uses TRBV7-2 and TRBJ2-7; TRBD2 might be the D (6 bases). V shed 1 base and J shed 3 bases, with 10 bases lying between them. This CDR3 has 14 amino acids. Per the germline V gene, CDR1 is SGHTA and CDR2 is FQGNSA. Here the CDR3 DNA reads TGTGCCAGCAGCTTAGGTCCAGCGGGCTACGAGCAGTACGTC. Translating gives CASSLGPAGYEQYV.

This clonotype has more than one count but fewer than ten. This chain connects TRBV6-5 to TRBJ2-1; D not resolved. The V and J ends lost 0 bases and 6 bases respectively, with 9 bases between them. Per germline, CDR1 MNHEY and CDR2 SVGAGI. This CDR3 has 14 amino acids. The CDR3 spells CASSYSVMVNEQFF. In DNA form, the CDR3 reads TGTGCCAGCAGTTACTCGGTGATGGTCAATGAGCAGTTCTTC.

This clonotype occurred a few times. The V and J genes are TRBV6-4 and TRBJ2-3, with TRBD2 identical over 9 bases. V shed 7 bases, J shed 6 bases, and the junction held 17 bases outside the gene matches. There are 17 residues in the CDR3. Germline CDR1 reads MRHNA; CDR2 reads SNTAGT. CDR3 region: CASNVVKRGVQTDTQYF. As DNA, the CDR3 is TGTGCCAGCAATGTCGTGAAGCGGGGGGTCCAGACGGATACGCAGTATTTT.

V usage is TRBV5-1 and J usage is TRBJ2-6, with 9 bases identical to TRBD1. The V segment lost 1 base and the J segment 0 bases; nucleotides outside the gene matches: 8. Germline CDR1 SGHRS, CDR2 YFSETQ. The CDR3 sequence is 19 residues long. CDR3 sequence (DNA): TGCGCCAGCAGCTTGCGTGGGACAGGGTCTCCCTCTGGGGCCAACGTCCTGACTTTC. It translates to CASSLRGTGSPSGANVLTF. Full variable domain (missing parts from reference TRBV5-1 and TRBJ2-6): KAGVTQTPRYLIKTRGQQVTLSCSPISGHRSVSWYQQTPGQGLQFLFEYFSETQRNKGNFPGRFSGRQFSNSRSEMNVSTLELGDSALYLCASSLRGTGSPSGANVLTFGAGSRLTVL.

Written as DNA, the CDR3 is TGTGCCAGCAGTGCCGCCGGGACTAGTGTCGACGAGCAGTACTTC. Translated, it gives CASSAAGTSVDEQYF. This chain connects TRBV27 to TRBJ2-7, with TRBD2 matching 8 bases. Germline V gives CDR1 MNHEY, CDR2 SMNVEV (reference sequence). Germline trimming cut 5 bases from V and 5 bases from J; bases unmatched to any gene: 11. CDR3 size: 15 residues.

The chain combines TRBV29-1 with TRBJ1-3, with 7 bases that match TRBD1. With 7 bases clipped from V and 0 bases from J, the junction kept 15 bases outside the gene matches. Germline lookup yields CDR1 SQVTM and CDR2 ANQGSEA. This CDR3 has 17 amino acids. The CDR3 sequence is CSAVGTVQSPSGNTIYF. DNA of the CDR3: TGCAGCGCCGTAGGGACAGTCCAATCCCCCTCTGGAAACACCATATATTTT.

The chain carries TRBV27 and TRBJ2-1, with 14 bases fitting TRBD2. Looked up from germline, CDR1 is MNHEY and CDR2 is SMNVEV (reference sequence). The V segment lost 6 bases and the J segment 6 bases; nucleotides outside the gene matches: 1. CDR3 size: 14 residues. In DNA form, the CDR3 reads TGTGCCAGCAGCGGGACTAGCGGGGGCAATGAGCAGTTCTTC. This sequence encodes CASSGTSGGNEQFF.

DNA for the CDR3: TGTGCCAGCAGCTCAGCGGAGGGAGGGTGGCAAGAGACCCAGTACTTC. Translated: CASSSAEGGWQETQYF. The chain couples TRBV11-2 to TRBJ2-5; 7 nucleotides match TRBD2. The CDR3 runs to 16 residues. Germline V lookup: CDR1 SGHAT, CDR2 FQNNGV. Losses at the gene ends were 4 bases for V and 2 bases for J; bases not matched to a gene: 10.

V gene TRBV29-1 combines with J gene TRBJ1-1; D gene uncertain. V was trimmed by 4 bases and J by 2 bases, leaving 11 bases between them. There are 13 residues in the CDR3. Germline loops: CDR1 SQVTM, CDR2 ANQGSEA. Here the CDR3 reads CSVVNRGNTEAFF. As DNA, the CDR3 is TGCAGCGTTGTCAATCGGGGAAACACTGAAGCTTTCTTT.

The chain carries TRBV7-9 and TRBJ2-6, with TRBD2 as a possible D gene (5 bases). The V end lost 6 bases, the J end lost 6 bases, and 18 bases lay between the germline ends. The CDR3 is 16 amino acids. CDR1 and CDR2 from the germline V gene are SEHNR and FQNEAQ (reference sequence). CDR3 residues: CASSPDYGVVANVLTF. The CDR3 nucleotides are TGTGCCAGCAGTCCCGACTACGGAGTAGTGGCCAACGTCCTGACTTTC.

This clonotype has more than one count but fewer than ten. The CDR3 DNA reads TGTGCCAGCAGTTTAAGCAGGGTAGCGTATGGCTACACCTTC. This sequence encodes CASSLSRVAYGYTF. This sequence joins TRBV12-3 or TRBV12-4 and TRBJ1-2, with D tentatively TRBD1 (5 bases). The V gene lost 2 bases and the J gene lost 5 bases, with 12 bases spanning the gap. There are 14 residues in the CDR3.

V gene TRBV28 combines with J gene TRBJ2-7; TRBD1 agrees at 10 bases. The CDR3 is 14 amino acids. Germline V gene sequence: CDR1 MDHEN, CDR2 SYDVKM. The V gene end was trimmed by 2 bases and the J gene end by 7 bases; junction bases not matched to a gene: 5. In nucleotides, the CDR3 is TGTGCCAGCAGTTTAAGACAGGGGGCGCGAGAGCAGTACGTC. Its translation: CASSLRQGAREQYV.

This clonotype was counted between two and nine times. This sequence joins TRBV6-2 or TRBV6-3 and TRBJ2-7; D not resolved. Germline lookup yields CDR1 MNHEY and CDR2 SVGEGT. Deletions cut 0 bases from V and 3 bases from J, with 3 bases between. This CDR3 is 12 amino acids long. As DNA, the CDR3 is TGTGCCAGCAGTTACTCCTTCTACGAGCAGTACTTC. Translating it yields CASSYSFYEQYF.

The genes are TRBV5-1 and TRBJ1-1; 7 bases align to TRBD1. CDR1 is SGHRS and CDR2 is YFSETQ in the germline V gene. CDR3 length: 14 amino acids. Trimming at V came to 0 bases and at J to 5 bases, leaving 4 bases not matched to a gene. The CDR3 DNA follows: TGCGCCAGCAGCTTGGGTAGGGGGCGGACTGAAGCTTTCTTT. Its protein product is CASSLGRGRTEAFF.

This clonotype was detected only a few times. V and J are TRBV18 and TRBJ2-2; TRBD1 aligns across 9 bases. There are 17 residues in the CDR3. V shed 4 bases and J 2 bases; nucleotides not matched to a gene: 8. CDR1 KGHSH and CDR2 LQKENI come from the germline V gene. The CDR3 region has the DNA TGTGCCAGCTCACACTCCGGGACAGGGATTAACACCGGGGAGCTGTTTTTT. Its protein product is CASSHSGTGINTGELFF.

This clonotype turned up a few times. The chain couples TRBV5-4 to TRBJ2-5; 8 bases fit TRBD1. This CDR3 comprises 15 residues. In germline, CDR1 is SGHNT, CDR2 YYREEE (reference sequence). V was clipped by 4 bases and J by 3 bases; unmatched bases: 8. CDR3 residues: CASSPDRGEEETQYF. The CDR3 DNA follows: TGTGCCAGCAGCCCCGACAGGGGCGAAGAAGAGACCCAGTACTTC. The full variable domain, its missing parts supplied by reference TRBV5-4 and TRBJ2-5, is ETGVTQSPTHLIKTRGQQVTLRCSSQSGHNTVSWYQQALGQGPQFIFQYYREEENGRGNFPPRFSGLQFPNYSSELNVNALELDDSALYLCASSPDRGEEETQYFGPGTRLLVL.

Only a few counts were recorded for this clonotype. The CDR3 region is CASSIGQGNTGELFF. DNA of the CDR3: TGTGCCAGCTCGATCGGACAGGGGAACACCGGGGAGCTGTTTTTT. J is TRBJ2-2 and V is TRBV6-5; 8 bases are a match to TRBD1. CDR1 is MNHEY and CDR2 is SVGAGI in the germline V gene. There are 15 residues in the CDR3. Trimming removed 8 bases from V and 1 base from J; junction bases left unmatched: 6.

This clonotype turned up a few times. The V gene is TRBV29-1, the J gene TRBJ1-1; no clear D. In germline, CDR1 is SQVTM, CDR2 ANQGSEA. CDR3 length: 12 residues. Trimming stripped 3 bases from V and 1 base from J, with 6 bases between. The CDR3 region has the DNA TGCAGCGTTGACGTGAGGAACACTGAAGCTTTCTTT. Translation: CSVDVRNTEAFF.

There are a few counts of this clonotype. J is TRBJ2-7 and V is TRBV7-9; 10 bases fit TRBD1. J lost 2 bases, V lost 3 bases, and 13 bases had no gene match. Germline CDR1 reads SEHNR; CDR2 reads FQNEAQ (reference sequence). The length of the CDR3 is 18 residues. CDR3 amino acids: CASSFLAGTGAPTYEQYF. The CDR3 DNA reads as TGTGCCAGCAGCTTCCTGGCTGGGACAGGGGCGCCCACCTACGAGCAGTACTTC. Full variable domain (outside the CDR3, taken from reference TRBV7-9 and TRBJ2-7): DTGVSQNPRHKITKRGQNVTFRCDPISEHNRLYWYRQTLGQGPEFLTYFQNEAQLEKSRLLSDRFSAERPKGSFSTLEIQRTEQGDSAMYLCASSFLAGTGAPTYEQYFGPGTRLTVT.

The V gene is TRBV5-1, the J gene TRBJ1-1; D remains ambiguous. CDR3 length: 14 residues. V was cut by 1 base and J by 0 bases, with 7 bases left in between. The germline V gene has CDR1 SGHRS and CDR2 YFSETQ. The DNA of the CDR3 is TGCGCCAGCAGCTTGAGGGCGGTGAACACTGAAGCTTTCTTT. Its translation is CASSLRAVNTEAFF.

The chain couples TRBV6-2 or TRBV6-3 to TRBJ2-1; D unresolved. The germline CDR1 and CDR2 sequences are MNHEY and SVGEGT. The CDR3 is 11 amino acids. V gave up 7 bases and J gave up 6 bases, with 7 bases separating them. CDR3 sequence: CASTMGNEQFF. The CDR3 DNA reads as TGTGCCAGCACTATGGGCAATGAGCAGTTCTTC.

The rearrangement links TRBV4-3 to TRBJ1-1; tentatively, D is TRBD1 (6 bases). Trimming left V 0 bases short and J 7 bases short, with 12 bases between. Germline loops: CDR1 LGHNA, CDR2 YSLEER. CDR3 length: 14 residues. Here the CDR3 reads CASSQEGGQLEAFF. In DNA, the CDR3 is TGCGCCAGCAGCCAAGAGGGGGGACAACTTGAAGCTTTCTTT.

This clonotype has just a few counts. The J gene is TRBJ1-3, the V gene TRBV7-9; the D gene is possibly TRBD1 (6 bases). This CDR3 region has 16 residues. Trimming left V 5 bases short and J 0 bases short, with 14 bases between. The germline V gene has CDR1 SEHNR and CDR2 FQNEAQ (reference sequence). For the CDR3, the DNA is TGTGCCAGCAGCATACTCCCAGGGGTCTCTGGAAACACCATATATTTT. It specifies CASSILPGVSGNTIYF.